Listed here are 8 T cell receptor beta chains from one sample, sequenced in a study of T-cell memory formation after mild COVID-19. TCRdb fed the 5' RACE reads into MiXCR, producing one record per CDR3 protein. The sample yields 150,000 to 200,000 distinct CDR3 sequences, roughly a fifth seen once. The sample comprised PBMCs or a T cell subset sorted from them (not recorded which). Receptors were obtained from an adult woman who had mild COVID-19 (a few samples of this study predate the infection). Cell type and time point are not known.

The table lists this clonotype with a few counts. The chain uses TRBV7-6 and TRBJ1-2; 8 bases align to TRBD1. V trimming: 5 bases; J trimming: 8 bases; junction bases outside the gene matches: 10. The CDR3 sequence is 14 residues long. CDR1 is SGHVS and CDR2 is FNYEAQ in the germline V gene. CDR3 protein: CASSHRMQGAGYTF. The CDR3 region has the DNA TGTGCCAGCAGCCATCGTATGCAGGGGGCGGGCTACACCTTC.

This clonotype was counted a few times. The chain combines TRBV10-3 with TRBJ1-2; D is ambiguous. Trimming shortened V by 0 bases and J by 0 bases, and 8 bases separated the two germline ends. This CDR3 comprises 15 residues. Germline V lookup: CDR1 ENHRY, CDR2 SYGVKD. In DNA form, the CDR3 reads TGTGCCATCAGTGAGTCGAGTGGAACTAACTATGGCTACACCTTC. It is translated as CAISESSGTNYGYTF.

This clonotype was observed a few times. The V gene is TRBV12-3 or TRBV12-4, the J gene TRBJ2-1, with 7 bases aligning to TRBD2. The CDR3 consists of 16 residues. V was pared by 6 bases and J by 5 bases, with 13 bases of the junction left unmatched. The CDR3 nucleotides read TGTGCCAGCAGCCGCCTTGGACTAGGCAGGGACAATGAGCAGTTCTTC. This translates into CASSRLGLGRDNEQFF.

The chain combines TRBV19 with TRBJ1-6; D remains ambiguous. The CDR3 loop spans 16 amino acids. Looked up from germline, CDR1 is LNHDA and CDR2 is SQIVND (reference sequence). V was cut by 0 bases and J by 9 bases, with 15 bases left in between. CDR3 DNA sequence: TGTGCCAGTAGTATAGATCTGGGTATCCGAAGTTCACCCCTCCACTTT. Translation: CASSIDLGIRSSPLHF.

This clonotype was picked up a small number of times. V is TRBV19 and J is TRBJ2-7; 9 bases map to TRBD2. The CDR3 spans 14 residues. V lost 3 bases and J lost 4; bases outside the gene matches: 4. Germline assignment: CDR1 LNHDA and CDR2 SQIVND (reference sequence). CDR3 in DNA: TGTGCCAGTAGTATGGCGGGAGGGCCGTACGAGCAGTACTTC. Protein product: CASSMAGGPYEQYF.

In the case of this clonotype: Just one base apart from a much larger clone, this may be a read error. The chain has TRBV12-3 or TRBV12-4 and TRBJ2-5; the D is unclear. The V gene lost 5 bases and the J gene lost 6 bases, with 19 bases spanning the gap. The CDR3 sequence is 15 residues long. The CDR3 DNA sequence: TGTGCCAGCAGTGAGTTCGGGCGGCATCAAAAGACCCAGTACTTC. Amino acids: CASSEFGRHQKTQYF.

The chain recombines TRBV5-1 with TRBJ2-1; D is tentatively TRBD1 or TRBD2 (5 bases each). V dropped 4 bases and J dropped 4 bases, with 18 bases sitting between them. The CDR3 totals 16 residues. Germline V CDR1 and CDR2: SGHRS, YFSETQ. For the CDR3, the DNA is TGCGCCAGCAGCCCCGGGACGGTCGAAGTTTACAATGAGCAGTTCTTC. It specifies CASSPGTVEVYNEQFF.

This chain joins TRBV12-3 or TRBV12-4 and TRBJ2-1; the D gene is possibly TRBD2 (6 bases). The CDR3 has 14 amino acids. V dropped 5 bases and J dropped 8 bases, with 16 bases sitting between them. CDR3 loop: CASSRSPGTHEQFF. The DNA for the CDR3 is TGTGCCAGCAGTCGCAGTCCCGGGACTCATGAGCAGTTCTTC.